The 30 T cell receptor beta chains given below trace back to one sample, sequenced in a study of T cell clonality in common variable immunodeficiency. Study observations and caveats: Reportedly, TCR beta sequences from common variable immunodeficiency showed fewer deletions and N-nucleotide insertions.

These receptors' antigens are unknown. Some clones are missing from TCRdb's copy, which holds only in-frame ones; the method was immunoSEQ multiplex PCR. The sample yields fewer than 35,000 clones, without any singletons. The sample taken for sequencing was peripheral blood mononuclear cells. All receptors come from a human donor with common variable immunodeficiency.

This clone was counted a few times. Sequencing ends 3 residues short of the CDR3 end; the germline J gene provides the rest. The chain links TRBV20-1 to TRBJ2-7, with 7 positions matching TRBD1. V was pared by 0 bases and J by 2 bases, with 13 bases of the junction left unmatched. The length of the CDR3 is 17 residues. The germline CDR1 and CDR2 sequences are DFQATT and SNEGSKA (reference sequence). The CDR3: CSARDPRTGSNPYEQYF. The sequenced part of the CDR3 DNA is TGCAGTGCTAGAGATCCCCGGACAGGCTCTAACCCCTACGAG.

About this clone itself: The read ends 3 residues shy of where the CDR3 ends; the end is completed using the germline J gene. The chain recombines TRBV5-1 with TRBJ2-3; 11 bases line up with TRBD2. CDR3 length: 16 amino acids. The germline gives CDR1 SGHRS, CDR2 YFSETQ. J was trimmed by 4 bases and V by 0 bases; bases with no gene match: 4. This CDR3 reads CASSLAGSGGADTQYF. The sequenced CDR3 bases are TGCGCCAGCAGCTTGGCAGGTAGCGGGGGGGCAGATACG. Full variable domain (outside the CDR3, taken from reference TRBV5-1 and TRBJ2-3): KAGVTQTPRYLIKTRGQQVTLSCSPISGHRSVSWYQQTPGQGLQFLFEYFSETQRNKGNFPGRFSGRQFSNSRSEMNVSTLELGDSALYLCASSLAGSGGADTQYFGPGTRLTVL.

This clone appeared a few times. Read sequence stops 3 residues before the CDR3 end, and the germline J gene provides the missing end. The chain employs TRBV2 and TRBJ2-7, with 8 bases aligning to TRBD1. Germline V gene data show CDR1 as SNHLY and CDR2 as FYNNEI. The J segment lost 3 bases and the V segment lost 6 bases, leaving 1 base of the junction unmatched. The CDR3 totals 12 residues. The CDR3 DNA, read in part, is TGTGCCAGCAGCGACAGGGGCTACGAG. Translated, it gives CASSDRGYE. The whole CDR3 is CASSDRGYEQYF. The full variable domain, its missing parts supplied by reference TRBV2 and TRBJ2-7, is EPEVTQTPSHQVTQMGQEVILRCVPISNHLYFYWYRQILGQKVEFLVSFYNNEISEKSEIFDDQFSVERPDGSNFTLKIRSTKLEDSAMYFCASSDRGYEQYFGPGTRLTVT.

Only a few counts were recorded for this clone. Sequencing ends 3 residues short of the CDR3 end; the germline J gene provides the rest. The V call is TRBV5-1, the J call TRBJ2-5; 14 nucleotides agree with TRBD2. With 3 bases clipped from V and 2 bases from J, the junction kept 3 bases outside the gene matches. The V gene's germline CDR1 is SGHRS and CDR2 YFSETQ. The CDR3 is 16 amino acids. CDR3 DNA, as far as it was read: TGCGCCAGCAGCTCGGGACTAGCGGGGGCTCAAGAGACC. This translates into CASSSGLAGAQET. The CDR3 as a whole reads CASSSGLAGAQETQYF. Combining the CDR3 with reference TRBV5-1 and TRBJ2-5 gives the whole variable domain KAGVTQTPRYLIKTRGQQVTLSCSPISGHRSVSWYQQTPGQGLQFLFEYFSETQRNKGNFPGRFSGRQFSNSRSEMNVSTLELGDSALYLCASSSGLAGAQETQYFGPGTRLLVL.

This clone has more than one count but fewer than ten. The read ends 3 residues early relative to the CDR3; the germline J gene fills the gap. The chain is built from TRBV30 and TRBJ1-2; D remains ambiguous. Germline values: CDR1 GTSNPN, CDR2 SVGIG (reference sequence). The CDR3 consists of 11 residues. V was trimmed by 0 bases and J by 7 bases, leaving 6 bases between them. The CDR3 sequence is CAWSVTGGYTF. The covered CDR3 bases are TGTGCCTGGAGTGTAACGGGTGGC. The whole variable domain, remainder taken from reference TRBV30 and TRBJ1-2, is SQTIHQWPATLVQPVGSPLSLECTVEGTSNPNLYWYRQAAGRGLQLLFYSVGIGQISSEVPQNLSASRPQDRQFILSSKKLLLSDSGFYLCAWSVTGGYTFGSGTRLTVV.

As concerns this clone: The read comes to an end 3 residues before the CDR3 does, leaving the germline J gene to fill in the end. The rearrangement links TRBV2 to TRBJ2-7; possible D gene TRBD1, 6 bases. Trimming left V 2 bases short and J 3 bases short, with 11 bases between. There are 14 residues in the CDR3. Germline-derived CDR1 and CDR2 are SNHLY and FYNNEI. The CDR3 bases that were read are TGTGCCAGCAGTGAATACAGGGCCTACTACGAG. This translates into CASSEYRAYYE. From start to end, the CDR3 is CASSEYRAYYEQYF.

This clone showed up many times. The read is 3 residues too short to cover the CDR3 end, so that end is filled in from the germline J gene. The chain joins TRBV5-5 to TRBJ1-3; maybe TRBD1 (5 bases). Germline values: CDR1 SGHKS, CDR2 YYEKEE (reference sequence). The CDR3 consists of 14 residues. V lost 6 bases and J 0 bases, leaving 10 bases between the germline ends. The part of the CDR3 DNA that was read is TGTGCCAGCACCAGGGTCAGCTCTGGAAACACC. Translated, it gives CASTRVSSGNT. The whole CDR3 is CASTRVSSGNTIYF.

This clone was observed a few times. The read stops 3 residues short of the end of the CDR3; the missing end is completed from the germline J gene. The rearrangement uses TRBV11-3 and TRBJ2-7, with 8 bases fitting TRBD1. Germline-derived CDR1 and CDR2 are SGHNT and YENEEA. There are 14 residues in the CDR3. The J segment lost 4 bases and the V segment lost 5 bases, leaving 7 bases of the junction unmatched. CDR3 DNA (partial): TGTGCCAGCAGCGCCGGACAGGGAGCATACGAG. It translates to CASSAGQGAYE. The complete CDR3 sequence is CASSAGQGAYEQYF.

This clone was counted many times. Read coverage stops 3 residues before the CDR3 terminus; the germline J gene supplies the remainder. The rearrangement joins TRBV19 to TRBJ1-6; D remains ambiguous. This CDR3 is 13 amino acids long. V was cut by 7 bases and J by 10 bases, with 14 bases left in between. Germline V gives CDR1 LNHDA, CDR2 SQIVND (reference sequence). The covered CDR3 bases are TGTGCCAGTAAGGAGAAGGGCAGCTCACCC. It is translated as CASKEKGSSP. The whole CDR3 sequence reads CASKEKGSSPLHF.

The CDR3 spells CASSSPGQGDETQYF. Partial CDR3 DNA: TGTGCCAGCAGCTCACCGGGACAGGGGGATGAGACC. The chain couples TRBV11-1 to TRBJ2-5, with 11 bases fitting TRBD1. The read terminates 3 residues before the CDR3 end, so the remaining end is supplied by the germline J gene. CDR1 and CDR2 (germline): SGHAT, FQDESV (reference sequence). V trimming: 4 bases; J trimming: 5 bases; junction bases outside the gene matches: 6. The CDR3 totals 15 residues. Filled out from reference TRBV11-1 and TRBJ2-5, the complete variable domain reads EAEVAQSPRYKITEKSQAVAFWCDPISGHATLYWYRQILGQGPELLVQFQDESVVDDSQLPKDRFSAERLKGVDSTLKIQPAELGDSAMYLCASSSPGQGDETQYFGPGTRLLVL.

As regards this clone: The read halts 3 residues ahead of the CDR3 end, with the missing end drawn from the germline J gene. The chain links TRBV19 to TRBJ1-5; 12 bases align to TRBD1. J gave up 4 bases and V 6 bases, and 7 bases lay outside the gene matches. Germline-derived CDR1 and CDR2 are LNHDA and SQIVND (reference sequence). The CDR3 is made up of 16 amino acids. The sequenced CDR3 bases are TGTGCCAGTAGACCCGGGACAGGGGGCCGAAATCAGCCC. It is translated as CASRPGTGGRNQP. The entire CDR3 protein reads CASRPGTGGRNQPQHF. Supplemented by reference TRBV19 and TRBJ1-5, the full variable domain reads DGGITQSPKYLFRKEGQNVTLSCEQNLNHDAMYWYRQDPGQGLRLIYYSQIVNDFQKGDIAEGYSVSREKKESFPLTVTSAQKNPTAFYLCASRPGTGGRNQPQHFGDGTRLSIL.

This clone was seen many times. The read ends 3 residues early relative to the CDR3; the germline J gene fills the gap. The chain uses TRBV20-1 and TRBJ2-3; the match to TRBD2 covers 12 bases. The V gene's germline CDR1 is DFQATT and CDR2 SNEGSKA (reference sequence). V dropped 4 bases and J dropped 3; count of bases not matched to a gene: 8. This CDR3 is built from 16 residues. The CDR3 loop reads CSANLPSGGVTDTQYF. The sequenced CDR3 bases are TGCAGTGCTAATCTCCCTAGCGGGGGGGTTACAGATACG.

As regards this clone: Read sequence stops 3 residues before the CDR3 end, and the germline J gene provides the missing end. V is TRBV7-9 and J is TRBJ1-4; tentatively, D is TRBD1 (5 bases). Germline assignment: CDR1 SEHNR and CDR2 FQNEAQ (reference sequence). Trimming pared 5 bases from V and 7 bases from J, leaving 14 bases between. CDR3 length: 14 residues. CDR3 amino acids: CASSPPGRGEKLFF. The part of the CDR3 DNA that was read is TGTGCCAGCAGCCCCCCCGGGAGGGGTGAAAAA.

In its sample, this clone was seen many times. The read stops 3 residues short of the end of the CDR3; the missing end is completed from the germline J gene. The rearrangement uses TRBV18 and TRBJ1-1; the D gene is possibly TRBD1 (5 bases). This CDR3 comprises 12 residues. Germline CDR1 reads KGHSH; CDR2 reads LQKENI. Trimming shortened V by 8 bases and J by 4 bases, and 11 bases separated the two germline ends. The CDR3 region is CASLTGGTEAFF. The sequenced CDR3 bases are TGTGCCAGCCTGACGGGGGGCACTGAA.

On this clone itself: Read coverage stops 3 residues before the CDR3 terminus; the germline J gene supplies the remainder. The chain has TRBV30 and TRBJ2-7; D perhaps matches TRBD2 (6 bases). Per the germline V gene, CDR1 is GTSNPN and CDR2 is SVGIG (reference sequence). There are 15 residues in the CDR3. V gave up 3 bases and J gave up 0 bases, with 15 bases separating them. CDR3 protein: CAWSRGTGSSYEQYF. Partial CDR3 DNA: TGTGCCTGGAGCCGAGGGACTGGGAGCTCCTACGAG.

There are a few counts of this clone. The CDR3 sequence: CASSESSGGPNEQFF. The part of the CDR3 DNA that was read is TGCGCCAGCAGTGAGTCTAGCGGGGGCCCCAATGAG. This sequence joins TRBV10-2 and TRBJ2-1; 9 bases are a match to TRBD2. The read halts 3 residues ahead of the CDR3 end, with the missing end drawn from the germline J gene. CDR3 size: 15 residues. From germline, CDR1 is WSHSY and CDR2 SAAADI. Unmatched junction bases numbered 3, after V lost 0 bases and J lost 6 bases.

This clone occurred many times. The CDR3 is cut off 3 residues early in the read; its end comes from the germline J gene. The chain links TRBV7-4 to TRBJ2-1; 8 nucleotides match TRBD2. V lost 1 base, J lost 2 bases, and 7 bases stayed unmatched. The CDR3 contains 17 residues. CDR1 and CDR2 from the germline V gene are SGHVT and SQSDAQ. The CDR3 loop is CASSLGGGGPTYNEQFF. Partial CDR3 DNA: TGTGCCAGCAGCTTAGGGGGCGGGGGGCCGACCTACAATGAG. Combining the CDR3 with reference TRBV7-4 and TRBJ2-1 gives the whole variable domain GAGVSQSPRYKVAKRGRDVALRCDSISGHVTLYWYRQTLGQGSEVLTYSQSDAQRDKSGRPSGRFSAERPERSVSTLKIQRTEQGDSAVYLCASSLGGGGPTYNEQFFGPGTRLTVL.

The sample holds a few counts of this clone. The read ends 3 residues shy of where the CDR3 ends; the end is completed using the germline J gene. The gene calls are TRBV19 and TRBJ1-1; D is possibly TRBD1 (6 bases). Germline values: CDR1 LNHDA, CDR2 SQIVND (reference sequence). The CDR3 is 14 residues long. V lost 6 bases to trimming and J lost 1 base, with 12 bases between them. The covered CDR3 bases are TGTGCCAGTAGCCCCCGGACAGCGAACACTGAA. This translates into CASSPRTANTE. The CDR3 as a whole reads CASSPRTANTEAFF. Full variable domain (missing parts from reference TRBV19 and TRBJ1-1): DGGITQSPKYLFRKEGQNVTLSCEQNLNHDAMYWYRQDPGQGLRLIYYSQIVNDFQKGDIAEGYSVSREKKESFPLTVTSAQKNPTAFYLCASSPRTANTEAFFGQGTRLTVV.

This clone was seen only a few times. The CDR3 end falls 3 residues outside the read, so it is completed with the germline J gene. This chain uses TRBV30 with TRBJ2-3, with a weak D call TRBD1 (6 bases). The CDR3 runs 14 residues. V lost 6 bases and J lost 1, with 14 bases in between. CDR1 GTSNPN and CDR2 SVGIG come from the germline V gene (reference sequence). The CDR3 bases that were read are TGTGCCTGCGGACAGAACAGCCGCACAGATACG. Residues: CACGQNSRTDT. The CDR3 reads in full as CACGQNSRTDTQYF. The full variable domain, its missing parts supplied by reference TRBV30 and TRBJ2-3, is SQTIHQWPATLVQPVGSPLSLECTVEGTSNPNLYWYRQAAGRGLQLLFYSVGIGQISSEVPQNLSASRPQDRQFILSSKKLLLSDSGFYLCACGQNSRTDTQYFGPGTRLTVL.

In this sample, this clone turned up a few times. Here the CDR3 reads CASSERRGQGALSEREQFF. The CDR3 bases that were read are TGTGCCAGCAGTGAAAGGCGGGGACAGGGGGCCCTGAGTGAGCGTGAG. J is TRBJ2-1 and V is TRBV6-1; 12 bases are a match to TRBD1. Read sequence stops 3 residues before the CDR3 end, and the germline J gene provides the missing end. Per the germline V gene, CDR1 is MNHNS and CDR2 is SASEGT. The CDR3 consists of 19 residues. The trim removed 2 bases at V and 9 bases at J, leaving 17 bases unmatched.

Note on this clone: The read stops 3 residues short of the end of the CDR3; the missing end is completed from the germline J gene. J is TRBJ1-1 and V is TRBV19; the D is unclear. The CDR3 is 13 residues long. The germline V gene encodes CDR1 LNHDA and CDR2 SQIVND (reference sequence). Trimming shortened V by 5 bases and J by 1 base, and 8 bases separated the two germline ends. CDR3 sequence reads: CASSLSRNTEAFF. The CDR3 DNA, read in part, is TGTGCCAGTAGTTTATCCCGGAACACTGAA.

This clone was observed at least ten times. The sequence runs out 3 residues before the end of the CDR3; the remainder is reconstructed from the germline J gene. The chain links TRBV6-2 or TRBV6-3 to TRBJ2-2; a possible D gene is TRBD2 (6 bases). Germline V gene sequence: CDR1 MNHEY, CDR2 SVGEGT. Trimming removed 7 bases from V and 6 bases from J, with 18 bases in between. The CDR3 totals 15 residues. The sequenced CDR3 bases are TGTGCCAGCAATCTCGGGACTTACGGGGCCGGGGAG. Its protein is CASNLGTYGAGE. The full CDR3 reads CASNLGTYGAGELFF.

With respect to this clone: The CDR3 extends 3 residues past the end of the read, so its final part is completed from the germline J gene. This chain joins TRBV6-1 and TRBJ1-2; D is perhaps TRBD1 (5 bases). The CDR3 is 14 amino acids. In germline, CDR1 is MNHNS, CDR2 SASEGT. The CDR3 sequence is CASSAQQGEGGYTF. CDR3 DNA, as far as it was read: TGTGCCAGCAGTGCCCAACAAGGGGAGGGCGGC.

About this clone: The read is 3 residues too short to cover the CDR3 end, so that end is filled in from the germline J gene. The chain carries TRBV7-8 and TRBJ2-7; tentatively, D is TRBD1 or TRBD2 (5 bases each). V was shortened by 0 bases and J by 0 bases, with 9 bases between the two germline ends. This CDR3 spans 15 amino acids. Germline V gene sequence: CDR1 SGHVS, CDR2 FQNEAQ. The part of the CDR3 DNA that was read is TGTGCCAGCAGCTTAGCTCAGGGAGACTCCTACGAG. Translated: CASSLAQGDSYE. The full CDR3 is CASSLAQGDSYEQYF. Based on the CDR3 plus reference TRBV7-8 and TRBJ2-7, the full variable domain is GAGVSQSPRYKVAKRGQDVALRCDPISGHVSLFWYQQALGQGPEFLTYFQNEAQLDKSGLPSDRFFAERPEGSVSTLKIQRTQQEDSAVYLCASSLAQGDSYEQYFGPGTRLTVT.

There are many counts of this clone. The CDR3 extends 3 residues past the end of the read, so its final part is completed from the germline J gene. The chain combines TRBV2 with TRBJ1-4, with 10 bases aligning to TRBD1. The CDR3 sequence is 17 residues long. The trim removed 7 bases at V and 0 bases at J, leaving 8 bases unmatched. Germline-derived CDR1 and CDR2 are SNHLY and FYNNEI. CDR3 residues: CASTRRGQGTTNEKLFF. The part of the CDR3 DNA that was read is TGTGCCAGCACTAGAAGGGGACAGGGGACAACTAATGAAAAA.

Turning to this clone: The read terminates 3 residues ahead of where the CDR3 ends, so the germline J gene completes it. V and J are TRBV2 and TRBJ2-2, with a possible D match to TRBD2 (6 bases). In germline, CDR1 is SNHLY, CDR2 FYNNEI. This CDR3 comprises 14 residues. Trimming shortened V by 8 bases and J by 1 base, and 11 bases separated the two germline ends. The CDR3 region is CASGRQGNTGELFF. The DNA read from the CDR3 is TGTGCCAGCGGGAGGCAGGGGAACACCGGGGAG.

This clone occurred many times. The read halts 3 residues ahead of the CDR3 end, with the missing end drawn from the germline J gene. V is TRBV19 and J is TRBJ1-1; TRBD1 matches at 9 bases. Germline lookup yields CDR1 LNHDA and CDR2 SQIVND (reference sequence). The CDR3 is 14 amino acids. V shed 4 bases and J 7 bases; nucleotides not matched to a gene: 7. CDR3 region: CASSTTGGFYEAFF. The sequenced part of the CDR3 DNA is TGTGCCAGTAGTACCACAGGGGGCTTCTATGAA.

This clone was picked up many times. The read halts 3 residues ahead of the CDR3 end, with the missing end drawn from the germline J gene. The chain carries TRBV20-1 and TRBJ2-3; D may be TRBD1 (6 bases). This CDR3 region has 18 residues. Germline values: CDR1 DFQATT, CDR2 SNEGSKA (reference sequence). V lost 1 base and J lost 2, with 22 bases in between. The CDR3 bases that were read are TGCAGTGCTAGAGGCCAAGGGGGTGGCGGATCCAACACAGATACG. Translated: CSARGQGGGGSNTDT. The entire CDR3 protein is CSARGQGGGGSNTDTQYF.

To note about this clone: The sequenced fragment ends 3 residues before the CDR3 boundary, so the rest is inferred from the germline J gene. The rearrangement links TRBV5-1 to TRBJ1-5; D ambiguous. The germline V and J ends were trimmed by 4 bases and 6 bases, with 2 bases remaining between them. The CDR3 contains 10 residues. Germline CDR1 SGHRS, CDR2 YFSETQ. The CDR3 region is CASSLQPQHF. The covered CDR3 bases are TGCGCCAGCAGCCTTCAGCCC.

Ten or more counts support this clone. Read coverage stops 3 residues before the CDR3 terminus; the germline J gene supplies the remainder. V and J are TRBV13 and TRBJ2-7; 7 bases match TRBD1. Germline assignment: CDR1 PRHDT and CDR2 FYEKMQ (reference sequence). Trimming removed 6 bases from V and 2 bases from J; junction bases left unmatched: 4. The CDR3 covers 13 residues. CDR3 in amino acids: CASSQGQTYEQYF. The part of the CDR3 DNA that was read is TGTGCCAGCAGTCAGGGACAGACCTACGAG.